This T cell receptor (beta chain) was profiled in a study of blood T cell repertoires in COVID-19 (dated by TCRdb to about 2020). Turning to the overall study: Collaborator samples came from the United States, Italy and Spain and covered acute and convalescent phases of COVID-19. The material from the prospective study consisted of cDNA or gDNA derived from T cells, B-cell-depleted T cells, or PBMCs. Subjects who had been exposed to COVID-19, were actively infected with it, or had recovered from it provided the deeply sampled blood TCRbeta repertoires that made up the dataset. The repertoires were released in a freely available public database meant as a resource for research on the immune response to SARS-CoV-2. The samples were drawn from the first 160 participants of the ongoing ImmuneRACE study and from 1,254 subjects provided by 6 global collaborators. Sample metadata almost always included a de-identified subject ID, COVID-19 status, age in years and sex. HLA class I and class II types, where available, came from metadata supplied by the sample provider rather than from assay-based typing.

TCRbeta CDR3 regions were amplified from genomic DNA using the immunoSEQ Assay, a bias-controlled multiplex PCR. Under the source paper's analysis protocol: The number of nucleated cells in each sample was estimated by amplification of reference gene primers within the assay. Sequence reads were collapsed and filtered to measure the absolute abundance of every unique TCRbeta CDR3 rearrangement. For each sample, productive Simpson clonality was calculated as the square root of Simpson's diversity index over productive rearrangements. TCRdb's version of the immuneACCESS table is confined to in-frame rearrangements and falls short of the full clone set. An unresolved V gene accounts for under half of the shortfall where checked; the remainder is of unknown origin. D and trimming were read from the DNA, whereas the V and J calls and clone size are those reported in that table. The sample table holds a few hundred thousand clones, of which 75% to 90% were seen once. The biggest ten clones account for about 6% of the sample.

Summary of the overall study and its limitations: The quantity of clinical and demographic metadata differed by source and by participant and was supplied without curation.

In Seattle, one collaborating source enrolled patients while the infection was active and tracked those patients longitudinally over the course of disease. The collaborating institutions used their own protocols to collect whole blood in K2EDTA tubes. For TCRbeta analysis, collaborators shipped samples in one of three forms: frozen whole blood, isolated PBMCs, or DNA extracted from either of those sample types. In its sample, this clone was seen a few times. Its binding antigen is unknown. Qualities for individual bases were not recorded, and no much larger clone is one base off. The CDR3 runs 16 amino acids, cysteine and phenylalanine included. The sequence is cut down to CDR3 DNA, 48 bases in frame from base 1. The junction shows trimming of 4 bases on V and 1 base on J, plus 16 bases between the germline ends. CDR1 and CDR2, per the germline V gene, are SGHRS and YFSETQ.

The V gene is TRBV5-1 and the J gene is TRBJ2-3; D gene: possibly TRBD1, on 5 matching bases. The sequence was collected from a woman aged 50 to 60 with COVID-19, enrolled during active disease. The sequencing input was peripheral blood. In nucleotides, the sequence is TGCGCCAGCAGCCCCAGGGCAGGCAGCGGCACAGATACGCAGTATTTT. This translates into CASSPRAGSGTDTQYF. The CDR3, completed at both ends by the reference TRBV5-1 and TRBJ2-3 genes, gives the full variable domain KAGVTQTPRYLIKTRGQQVTLSCSPISGHRSVSWYQQTPGQGLQFLFEYFSETQRNKGNFPGRFSGRQFSNSRSEMNVSTLELGDSALYLCASSPRAGSGTDTQYFGPGTRLTVL.